This T cell receptor (beta chain) was profiled in a study (dated by TCRdb to about 2015). Regarding the complete study: The study tested whether tumor-infiltrating Tregs in breast cancer are recruited from blood Tregs or converted in situ from other CD4+ T cell subsets. Study-wide conclusions, independent of this receptor: Validation in the larger cohort was restricted to a single TCR beta V-J rearrangement rather than whole repertoires. The TCR alpha and beta sequences of tumor-infiltrating Tregs showed the greatest overlap with tumor naive CD4+ T cells, followed by blood naive CD4+ T cells. In terms of TCR gene usage, tumor memory CD4+ T cells clustered together with blood and lymph node memory CD4+ cells, as well as with lymph node naive CD4+ cells.

Compared with the rest of its sample, this clonotype is medium-sized (0.01 to 0.1%). The specificity of this receptor is unknown. No qualities accompany the bases; no much larger clone lies one base away. To purify naive CD4+ T cells, the Miltenyi Naive CD4+ T Cell Isolation kit was used, and CD25 microbeads served to deplete Tregs. Tregs, naive and memory CD4+ T cells from tumor, blood and ipsilateral draining lymph nodes of roughly 5 breast cancer patients underwent full-length TCR alpha and beta sequencing. Ficoll density gradient centrifugation was used to isolate mononuclear cells from either lymph nodes or roughly 46 ml of peripheral blood. A purity exceeding 90% was confirmed by FACS for the sorted cell populations. Trimming leaves V shorter by 4 bases and J shorter by 2 bases, with the junction holding 8 bases beyond the gene matches. From its cysteine to its phenylalanine, the CDR3 spans 15 amino acids. The DNA shown is the 45-base CDR3, in frame from base 1. Reading the germline V gene gives CDR1 SGHRS and CDR2 YFSETQ.

Full-length TCR variable regions were amplified by 5' RACE PCR with constant-region reverse primers, followed by semi-nested PCR with Nested Universal Primer A. Using the ReliaPrep RNA Cell Miniprep System, total RNA was extracted, and the SMARTer RACE 5'/3' Kit was then used to reverse transcribe the RNA into 5'RACE-ready cDNA. Full-length TCR alpha and beta libraries were barcoded with multiplex adaptors and sequenced on an Illumina MiSeq. From the authors' description of their analysis: For each of nine subset-tissue groups, sequencing data from the five patients were combined, and the groups were compared by unsupervised clustering of TCR gene usage. The Morisita-Horn index, with shared sequences weighted by their contribution to each repertoire, was used to calculate repertoire similarity. The public reads were reprocessed in TCRdb via fastp at Q25 and MiXCR, keeping in-frame beta chains. When rows share a CDR3 protein, they turn into one entry using the most common DNA and genes. The V and J calls reflect TCRdb's pipeline rather than the authors' work. Present in this sample are 13,000 or so distinct CDR3 sequences, about 22% of which were seen just once. Clones ranked in the top ten supply 2.5% to 3.5% of the sample.

The chain joins TRBV5-1 to TRBJ2-7; TRBD1 fits 8 bases in the junction. This receptor was obtained from a female donor with breast cancer. Sample: naive CD4+ T cells sorted from blood. What the cell subset or site label conveys for this sample: naive CD4+ T cells, CD4+CD45RA+CD25-. Here is the DNA: TGCGCCAGCAGCACCCCGGACAGGGCCCCCTACGAGCAGTACTTC. This is translated as CASSTPDRAPYEQYF.